The 32 T cell receptor beta chains in this list originate from one sample, sequenced in a study of blood T cell repertoires in COVID-19. Here immunoSEQ multiplex PCR was the method, and the copy in TCRdb shows in-frame clones only, minus some. The table lists some 45,000 clones, over 70% of them singletons. Material: peripheral blood. The receptors were sampled from a woman between 55 and 75 years old with acute or convalescent COVID-19.

In DNA, the CDR3 is TGTGCCAGCAGACAGGACCCGACAGATACGCAGTATTTT. Translated: CASRQDPTDTQYF. The rearrangement links TRBV6-4 to TRBJ2-3, with D possibly matching TRBD1 (5 bases). The germline gives CDR1 MRHNA, CDR2 SNTAGT. V was clipped by 6 bases and J by 3 bases, with 10 bases between them. CDR3 size: 13 residues.

CDR3: CASSLSAGVDHEQYF. CDR3 sequence (DNA): TGCGCCAGCAGCTTGTCGGCAGGGGTGGATCACGAGCAGTACTTC. The V gene is TRBV5-1, the J gene TRBJ2-7; maybe TRBD1 (6 bases). The CDR3 spans 15 residues. Between the trimmed V and J ends, which lost 1 base and 5 bases, there was a span of 16 bases. Germline V gene data show CDR1 as SGHRS and CDR2 as YFSETQ.

DNA of the CDR3: TGTGCCAGCAGCTTAGCGATAGATCAGCCCCAGCATTTT. Its protein is CASSLAIDQPQHF. The chain recombines TRBV7-6 with TRBJ1-5; D not resolved. V was pared by 0 bases and J by 5 bases, with 5 bases between. The length of the CDR3 is 13 residues. From germline, CDR1 is SGHVS and CDR2 FNYEAQ.

The rearrangement links TRBV30 to TRBJ2-2, with TRBD1 matching 9 bases. The CDR3 has 15 residues. Losses at the gene ends were 3 bases for V and 5 bases for J; bases not matched to a gene: 7. Germline lookup yields CDR1 GTSNPN and CDR2 SVGIG (reference sequence). The CDR3 DNA is TGTGCCTGGAGATACCGGGACAGGGTTACCGGGGAGCTGTTTTTT. It specifies CAWRYRDRVTGELFF. Filled out from reference TRBV30 and TRBJ2-2, the complete variable domain reads SQTIHQWPATLVQPVGSPLSLECTVEGTSNPNLYWYRQAAGRGLQLLFYSVGIGQISSEVPQNLSASRPQDRQFILSSKKLLLSDSGFYLCAWRYRDRVTGELFFGEGSRLTVL.

The chain carries TRBV4-1 and TRBJ1-5; TRBD1 might be the D (5 bases). Germline CDR1 MGHRA, CDR2 YSYEKL. This CDR3 comprises 15 residues. V lost 2 bases to trimming and J lost 2 bases, with 10 bases between them. The CDR3 reads CASSQTDNGNQPQHF. Here the CDR3 DNA reads TGCGCCAGCAGCCAAACGGACAACGGCAATCAGCCCCAGCATTTT.

This chain connects TRBV6-5 to TRBJ2-3; 9 bases are shared with TRBD1. Germline CDR1 reads MNHEY; CDR2 reads SVGAGI. This CDR3 is built from 16 residues. Losses at the gene ends were 4 bases for V and 1 base for J; bases not matched to a gene: 6. This CDR3 is CASSSNRGLGTDTQYF. In DNA, the CDR3 is TGTGCCAGCAGTTCGAACAGGGGGCTAGGCACAGATACGCAGTATTTT.

V is TRBV2 and J is TRBJ2-2; 11 nucleotides match TRBD1. CDR1 SNHLY and CDR2 FYNNEI come from the germline V gene. V lost 7 bases to trimming and J lost 3 bases; unmatched junction nucleotides: 4. CDR3 size: 15 residues. The CDR3 sequence: CASKGTGGYTGELFF. The CDR3 DNA is TGTGCCAGCAAGGGGACAGGGGGGTACACCGGGGAGCTGTTTTTT.

The genes are TRBV18 and TRBJ1-1; 9 nucleotides match TRBD1. V shed 5 bases, J shed 2 bases, and the junction held 6 bases outside the gene matches. Germline V gene lookup returns CDR1 KGHSH and CDR2 LQKENI. CDR3 size: 15 residues. The CDR3 DNA reads TGTGCCAGCTCAACAGGGGGCTTCGGAAACACTGAAGCTTTCTTT. Amino acid sequence: CASSTGGFGNTEAFF.

The chain carries TRBV27 and TRBJ1-4; 8 positions match TRBD1. Germline-derived CDR1 and CDR2 are MNHEY and SMNVEV (reference sequence). V trimming: 6 bases; J trimming: 8 bases; junction bases outside the gene matches: 8. The CDR3 loop spans 14 amino acids. This CDR3 reads CASRAGTGGEKLFF. The CDR3 DNA follows: TGTGCCAGCAGAGCCGGGACAGGAGGGGAAAAACTGTTTTTT. Using reference TRBV27 and TRBJ1-4 for the parts outside the CDR3, the full variable domain is EAQVTQNPRYLITVTGKKLTVTCSQNMNHEYMSWYRQDPGLGLRQIYYSMNVEVTDKGDVPEGYKVSRKEKRNFPLILESPSPNQTSLYFCASRAGTGGEKLFFGSGTQLSVL.

The rearrangement links TRBV4-1 to TRBJ2-7, with TRBD1 matching over 7 bases. The CDR3 totals 16 residues. Unmatched junction bases numbered 8, after V lost 0 bases and J lost 3 bases. Germline V gene data show CDR1 as MGHRA and CDR2 as YSYEKL. CDR3 coding DNA: TGCGCCAGCAGCCAAGAGCCCGGGACAGACTTCTACGAGCAGTACTTC. Its translation: CASSQEPGTDFYEQYF.

This chain connects TRBV2 to TRBJ1-2, with TRBD1 matching 9 bases. J lost 4 bases, V lost 5 bases, and 2 bases had no gene match. This CDR3 is built from 13 residues. Germline CDR1 and CDR2: SNHLY and FYNNEI. CDR3 coding DNA: TGTGCCAGCAGTCCGGGACAGGGCTATGGCTACACCTTC. Translated: CASSPGQGYGYTF.

The chain is built from TRBV19 and TRBJ2-7; 9 bases agree with TRBD1. CDR3 length: 15 residues. From germline, CDR1 is LNHDA and CDR2 SQIVND (reference sequence). Trimming took 3 bases from V and 1 from J; bases not matched to a gene: 4. The CDR3, as DNA: TGTGCCAGTAGTATGGGGACAGGGAGGTCCTACGAGCAGTACTTC. This encodes CASSMGTGRSYEQYF.

V and J are TRBV7-9 and TRBJ2-7; possible D gene TRBD2, 5 bases. Trimming shortened V by 3 bases and J by 6 bases, and 9 bases separated the two germline ends. The CDR3 runs 12 residues. Germline-derived CDR1 and CDR2 are SEHNR and FQNEAQ (reference sequence). The CDR3 is CASSFEGSEQYF. Written as DNA, the CDR3 is TGTGCCAGCAGCTTTGAGGGTAGCGAGCAGTACTTC.

V and J are TRBV2 and TRBJ1-6; 11 nucleotides match TRBD1. CDR1 is SNHLY and CDR2 is FYNNEI in the germline V gene. The CDR3 is 14 amino acids. With 10 bases clipped from V and 9 bases from J, the junction kept 8 bases outside the gene matches. The CDR3 DNA is TGTGCCACTCAACGGGACAGGGGGTTTTCACCCCTCCACTTT. Translating it yields CATQRDRGFSPLHF.

This chain connects TRBV19 to TRBJ2-1; 8 positions match TRBD2. Per germline, CDR1 LNHDA and CDR2 SQIVND (reference sequence). Losses at the gene ends were 7 bases for V and 7 bases for J; bases not matched to a gene: 6. This CDR3 comprises 13 residues. The DNA of the CDR3 is TGTGCCAGTACCCCAGCGGGGGCAAATGAGCAGTTCTTC. Translated: CASTPAGANEQFF. Looking up the rest from reference TRBV19 and TRBJ2-1 gives the full variable domain: DGGITQSPKYLFRKEGQNVTLSCEQNLNHDAMYWYRQDPGQGLRLIYYSQIVNDFQKGDIAEGYSVSREKKESFPLTVTSAQKNPTAFYLCASTPAGANEQFFGPGTRLTVL.

The chain has TRBV7-2 and TRBJ1-4, with a weak D call TRBD1 (5 bases). The length of the CDR3 is 15 residues. V was shortened by 1 base and J by 8 bases, with 14 bases between the two germline ends. Germline CDR1 is SGHTA and CDR2 is FQGNSA. The CDR3 DNA sequence: TGTGCCAGCAGCTTAGAGTTCGGGGGGGAGGAAAAACTGTTTTTT. Amino acids: CASSLEFGGEEKLFF.

For the CDR3, the DNA is TGTGCCAGCAGTGAGGGGCGGGGTGAAAAACTGTTTTTT. Amino acid sequence: CASSEGRGEKLFF. The chain recombines TRBV7-8 with TRBJ1-4, with a possible D match to TRBD1 (5 bases). The CDR3 loop spans 13 amino acids. Germline CDR1 and CDR2: SGHVS and FQNEAQ. V lost 6 bases and J lost 7, with 12 bases in between.

This clone showed up just a few times. This sequence joins TRBV10-3 and TRBJ1-2, with no clear D. The germline V and J ends were trimmed by 4 bases and 3 bases, with 9 bases remaining between them. This CDR3 has 13 residues. Germline lookup yields CDR1 ENHRY and CDR2 SYGVKD. CDR3 residues: CAISGSVDYGYTF. CDR3 sequence (DNA): TGTGCCATCAGTGGTTCAGTGGACTATGGCTACACCTTC.

The chain combines TRBV7-3 with TRBJ2-1, with 9 bases aligning to TRBD2. J was trimmed by 8 bases and V by 0 bases; bases with no gene match: 5. The germline V gene encodes CDR1 SGHTA and CDR2 FQGTGA. This CDR3 region has 15 residues. The CDR3 region is CASSLTGIAGDEQFF. DNA for the CDR3: TGTGCCAGCAGCTTAACGGGAATAGCGGGGGATGAGCAGTTCTTC. The variable domain in full, with the rest retrieved from reference TRBV7-3 and TRBJ2-1, is GAGVSQTPSNKVTEKGKYVELRCDPISGHTALYWYRQSLGQGPEFLIYFQGTGAADDSGLPNDRFFAVRPEGSVSTLKIQRTERGDSAVYLCASSLTGIAGDEQFFGPGTRLTVL.

This chain joins TRBV3-1 (or the pseudogene TRBV3-2) and TRBJ1-2; possibly TRBD1 for D (6 bases). V lost 1 base, J lost 4 bases, and 7 bases lay in between. CDR3 length: 13 amino acids. Germline assignment: CDR1 LGHDT and CDR2 YNNKEL (reference sequence). The CDR3 DNA reads TGTGCCAGCAGCCAAGGCAGGGGCTATGGCTACACCTTC. Translated, it gives CASSQGRGYGYTF.

The table lists this clone with a few counts. The J gene is TRBJ2-1, the V gene TRBV5-1; 13 positions agree with TRBD2. This CDR3 region has 16 residues. V lost 4 bases, J lost 9 bases, and 10 bases stayed unmatched. CDR1 and CDR2 from the germline V gene are SGHRS and YFSETQ. As DNA, the CDR3 is TGCGCCAGCAGCCTGACTAGCGGGGGGTCCCTTGGTGAGCAGTTCTTC. It is translated as CASSLTSGGSLGEQFF. The full variable domain, completed using reference TRBV5-1 and TRBJ2-1, is KAGVTQTPRYLIKTRGQQVTLSCSPISGHRSVSWYQQTPGQGLQFLFEYFSETQRNKGNFPGRFSGRQFSNSRSEMNVSTLELGDSALYLCASSLTSGGSLGEQFFGPGTRLTVL.

The chain joins TRBV9 to TRBJ1-5; D is undetermined. The CDR3 length is 14 residues. V dropped 3 bases and J dropped 4 bases, with 11 bases sitting between them. CDR1 and CDR2 from the germline V gene are SGDLS and YYNGEE. The CDR3 coding sequence is TGTGCCAGCAGCGCCACTTCGGGGAATCAGCCCCAGCATTTT. Its translation is CASSATSGNQPQHF.

This chain connects TRBV12-2 to TRBJ1-2; TRBD1 is the table's D call and was not checked against the DNA. TRBV12-2 is a pseudogene. The CDR3 consists of 12 residues. CDR3 protein: CASHQVGYGYTF. The CDR3 bases are TGTGCAAGTCACCAGGTGGGCTATGGCTACACCTTC.

V gene TRBV2 combines with J gene TRBJ1-2; D is possibly TRBD1 (5 bases). V was shortened by 3 bases and J by 5 bases, with 13 bases between the two germline ends. This CDR3 contains 14 residues. Germline CDR1 reads SNHLY; CDR2 reads FYNNEI. Here the CDR3 reads CASSDNRPQYGYTF. The CDR3 coding sequence is TGTGCCAGCAGTGATAACAGGCCCCAATATGGCTACACCTTC.

V gene TRBV28 combines with J gene TRBJ1-2; tentative D call: TRBD1 (6 bases). There are 17 residues in the CDR3. Germline CDR1 reads MDHEN; CDR2 reads SYDVKM. Trimming removed 3 bases from V and 3 bases from J, with 20 bases in between. CDR3 loop: CASSLGGGAGDDYGYTF. CDR3 coding DNA: TGTGCCAGCAGTTTGGGTGGGGGCGCGGGAGACGACTATGGCTACACCTTC.

The chain links TRBV4-1 to TRBJ1-2; 10 bases line up with TRBD1. Trimming took 0 bases from V and 8 from J; bases not matched to a gene: 3. Germline V gene lookup returns CDR1 MGHRA and CDR2 YSYEKL. The CDR3 is made up of 14 amino acids. CDR3 protein: CASSQEGQGKGYTF. The CDR3 coding sequence is TGCGCCAGCAGCCAAGAGGGACAGGGGAAGGGCTACACCTTC.

V is TRBV7-6 and J is TRBJ2-2; 8 bases line up with TRBD1. CDR1 is SGHVS, CDR2 FNYEAQ, per germline. This CDR3 has 15 amino acids. V lost 6 bases, J lost 6 bases, and 9 bases stayed unmatched. CDR3 residues: CASSYRGMFSGELFF. The CDR3 DNA reads as TGTGCCAGCAGTTACAGGGGGATGTTCTCCGGGGAGCTGTTTTTT.

The V and J genes are TRBV7-7 and TRBJ1-3, with TRBD1 matching over 7 bases. Germline loops: CDR1 SSHAT, CDR2 FNYEAQ (reference sequence). The CDR3 is 16 amino acids. The junction had 8 bases not matched to a gene; V was cut back by 5 bases and J by 1 base. This chain's CDR3 is CASSQGGGNSGNTIYF. In DNA form, the CDR3 reads TGTGCCAGCAGCCAAGGAGGGGGCAATTCTGGAAACACCATATATTTT.

The table lists this clone with a count of one. The chain uses TRBV12-3 or TRBV12-4 and TRBJ2-7; D gene unclear. The CDR3 runs 12 residues. The germline V and J ends were trimmed by 3 bases and 6 bases, with 9 bases remaining between them. CDR3 region: CASSLWASEQYF. In nucleotides, the CDR3 is TGTGCCAGCAGTTTGTGGGCCTCCGAGCAGTACTTC.

CDR3 coding DNA: TGTGCCAGCAGCCAAAGTTCGGGGAGGGCAGATACGCAGTATTTT. It translates to CASSQSSGRADTQYF. The genes are TRBV14 and TRBJ2-3; 7 bases match TRBD2. Trimming took 2 bases from V and 4 from J; bases not matched to a gene: 6. The germline V gene encodes CDR1 SGHDN and CDR2 FVKESK. The CDR3 runs to 15 residues.

The J gene is TRBJ1-2, the V gene TRBV5-6; no firm D call. This CDR3 is 12 amino acids long. CDR1 is SGHDT, CDR2 YYEEEE, per germline. Trimming cost V 4 bases and J 1 base, with 5 bases left between them. The CDR3 spells CASSAVNYGYTF. Here the CDR3 DNA reads TGTGCCAGCAGCGCAGTTAACTATGGCTACACCTTC. The full variable domain, with the rest looked up from reference TRBV5-6 and TRBJ1-2, is DAGVTQSPTHLIKTRGQQVTLRCSPKSGHDTVSWYQQALGQGPQFIFQYYEEEERQRGNFPDRFSGHQFPNYSSELNVNALLLGDSALYLCASSAVNYGYTFGSGTRLTVV.

This rearrangement joins TRBV10-3 to TRBJ1-3, with 7 bases identical to TRBD1. The germline V gene encodes CDR1 ENHRY and CDR2 SYGVKD. The CDR3 is 17 residues long. Trimming cost V 3 bases and J 2 bases; bases outside gene matches: 10. CDR3 residues: CAISDFPGQGAGNTIYF. The CDR3 DNA follows: TGTGCCATCAGTGATTTTCCGGGTCAGGGGGCTGGAAACACCATATATTTT.